Below are 18 T cell receptor beta chains sequenced from a single sample in a study of blood T cell repertoires in COVID-19. Clones were read by immunoSEQ multiplex PCR, and TCRdb kept only the in-frame ones, dropping some. The sample has about 200,000 clones; about 89% are singletons. Sequencing was performed on PBMCs or T cells enriched from blood (not recorded which). The origin of the receptors is a woman between 18 and 30 years old who had recovered from COVID-19.

The genes are TRBV30 and TRBJ2-7, with 8 bases matching TRBD1. V was clipped by 5 bases and J by 6 bases; unmatched bases: 3. The CDR3 runs 11 residues. The germline gives CDR1 GTSNPN, CDR2 SVGIG (reference sequence). The DNA for the CDR3 is TGTGCCTGGGGAGACAGGGGCGAGCAGTACTTC. The encoded protein is CAWGDRGEQYF.

The chain employs TRBV2 and TRBJ1-1, with D tentatively TRBD1 (6 bases). This CDR3 has 13 amino acids. The V end lost 10 bases, the J end lost 0 bases, and 12 bases lay between the germline ends. Germline assignment: CDR1 SNHLY and CDR2 FYNNEI. In nucleotides, the CDR3 is TGTGCCATTACGACAGGTATGAACACTGAAGCTTTCTTT. Translating it yields CAITTGMNTEAFF. The full variable domain, in which reference TRBV2 and TRBJ1-1 provide the parts outside the CDR3, is EPEVTQTPSHQVTQMGQEVILRCVPISNHLYFYWYRQILGQKVEFLVSFYNNEISEKSEIFDDQFSVERPDGSNFTLKIRSTKLEDSAMYFCAITTGMNTEAFFGQGTRLTVV.

V gene TRBV5-1 combines with J gene TRBJ1-2; maybe TRBD1 (5 bases). Germline CDR1 SGHRS, CDR2 YFSETQ. The CDR3 sequence is 13 residues long. V was pared by 4 bases and J by 3 bases, with 10 bases between. CDR3 protein: CASSARGDYGYTF. In nucleotides, the CDR3 is TGCGCCAGCAGCGCCCGGGGGGACTATGGCTACACCTTC.

The chain employs TRBV5-6 and TRBJ1-6; the match to TRBD1 covers 7 bases. The CDR3 runs 17 residues. The V segment lost 4 bases and the J segment 8 bases; nucleotides outside the gene matches: 15. Per the germline V gene, CDR1 is SGHDT and CDR2 is YYEEEE. The CDR3 here is CASSVGQARSRDSPLHF. The CDR3 nucleotides are TGTGCCAGCAGCGTCGGACAGGCACGTTCTAGGGATTCACCCCTCCACTTT.

CDR3 in amino acids: CASSLKQSVGNQPQHF. Written as DNA, the CDR3 is TGTGCCAGCAGTTTAAAACAGTCAGTGGGCAATCAGCCCCAGCATTTT. The chain carries TRBV28 and TRBJ1-5; D gene uncertain. V lost 2 bases and J 2 bases, leaving 13 bases between the germline ends. CDR3 length equals 16 residues. Germline V gene data show CDR1 as MDHEN and CDR2 as SYDVKM.

The V gene is TRBV5-1, the J gene TRBJ2-7, with 8 positions matching TRBD1. The germline V gene encodes CDR1 SGHRS and CDR2 YFSETQ. CDR3 length: 15 residues. Trimming at V came to 4 bases and at J to 7 bases, leaving 13 bases not matched to a gene. The chain's CDR3 is CASSPRGTGPLEQYF. CDR3 nucleotides: TGCGCCAGCAGCCCCAGGGGGACAGGTCCTTTGGAGCAGTACTTC. The full variable domain, with the rest looked up from reference TRBV5-1 and TRBJ2-7, is KAGVTQTPRYLIKTRGQQVTLSCSPISGHRSVSWYQQTPGQGLQFLFEYFSETQRNKGNFPGRFSGRQFSNSRSEMNVSTLELGDSALYLCASSPRGTGPLEQYFGPGTRLTVT.

V gene TRBV9 combines with J gene TRBJ2-1; D may be TRBD2 (5 bases). Germline V gene lookup returns CDR1 SGDLS and CDR2 YYNGEE. CDR3 size: 15 residues. Trimming shortened V by 3 bases and J by 0 bases, and 10 bases separated the two germline ends. The DNA of the CDR3 is TGTGCCAGCAGCGGGACTCCCAACTCCTACAATGAGCAGTTCTTC. Amino acid sequence: CASSGTPNSYNEQFF.

The chain uses TRBV5-6 and TRBJ1-4; the D gene is possibly TRBD1 (5 bases). This CDR3 region has 14 residues. Germline V gene data show CDR1 as SGHDT and CDR2 as YYEEEE. Trimming stripped 4 bases from V and 7 bases from J, with 14 bases between. CDR3 sequence: CASSLWQGGEKLFF. Here the CDR3 DNA reads TGTGCCAGCAGCCTCTGGCAGGGAGGTGAAAAACTGTTTTTT.

This chain uses TRBV7-9 with TRBJ2-3; no clear D. The germline V gene encodes CDR1 SEHNR and CDR2 FQNEAQ (reference sequence). This CDR3 is built from 14 residues. V was shortened by 6 bases and J by 1 base, with 11 bases between the two germline ends. CDR3 in amino acids: CASSHTMGTDTQYF. Written as DNA, the CDR3 is TGTGCCAGCAGTCATACTATGGGCACAGATACGCAGTATTTT. Combining the CDR3 with reference TRBV7-9 and TRBJ2-3 gives the whole variable domain DTGVSQNPRHKITKRGQNVTFRCDPISEHNRLYWYRQTLGQGPEFLTYFQNEAQLEKSRLLSDRFSAERPKGSFSTLEIQRTEQGDSAMYLCASSHTMGTDTQYFGPGTRLTVL.

This clone was counted only a few times. This chain connects TRBV12-3 or TRBV12-4 to TRBJ1-1; possibly TRBD1 for D (5 bases). The CDR3 is made up of 11 amino acids. V lost 5 bases and J lost 9, with 10 bases in between. CDR3 sequence (DNA): TGTGCCAGCAGTGGACAATGGAAAGCTTTCTTT. The encoded protein is CASSGQWKAFF.

The chain has TRBV19 and TRBJ1-1; 9 nucleotides align to TRBD1. The trim removed 1 base at V and 3 bases at J, leaving 3 bases unmatched. The CDR3 loop spans 15 amino acids. The germline gives CDR1 LNHDA, CDR2 SQIVND (reference sequence). CDR3 sequence: CASSIGDRDYTEAFF. The DNA of the CDR3 is TGTGCCAGTAGTATAGGGGACAGGGATTACACTGAAGCTTTCTTT.

The chain couples TRBV2 to TRBJ1-5, with D perhaps TRBD1 (5 bases). Germline CDR1 SNHLY, CDR2 FYNNEI. This CDR3 region has 13 residues. Trimming stripped 6 bases from V and 2 bases from J, with 8 bases between. CDR3 nucleotides: TGTGCCAGCAGCAGGGATCGCAATCAGCCCCAGCATTTT. It codes for CASSRDRNQPQHF. Full variable domain (missing parts from reference TRBV2 and TRBJ1-5): EPEVTQTPSHQVTQMGQEVILRCVPISNHLYFYWYRQILGQKVEFLVSFYNNEISEKSEIFDDQFSVERPDGSNFTLKIRSTKLEDSAMYFCASSRDRNQPQHFGDGTRLSIL.

The V and J genes are TRBV29-1 and TRBJ1-1, with D hard to call. The V gene lost 6 bases and the J gene lost 1 base, with 12 bases spanning the gap. CDR3 size: 13 residues. Germline V gene lookup returns CDR1 SQVTM and CDR2 ANQGSEA. The chain's CDR3 is CSVSVVRNTEAFF. As DNA, the CDR3 is TGCAGCGTCTCCGTAGTACGGAACACTGAAGCTTTCTTT.

This sequence joins TRBV7-3 and TRBJ1-1, with D uncertain. The germline V gene has CDR1 SGHTA and CDR2 FQGTGA. This CDR3 is built from 14 residues. V lost 0 bases to trimming and J lost 3 bases, with 8 bases between them. The CDR3 DNA reads as TGTGCCAGCAGCTTAACGCGGGATGACACTGAAGCTTTCTTT. Protein sequence: CASSLTRDDTEAFF. Complete variable domain (other parts from reference TRBV7-3 and TRBJ1-1): GAGVSQTPSNKVTEKGKYVELRCDPISGHTALYWYRQSLGQGPEFLIYFQGTGAADDSGLPNDRFFAVRPEGSVSTLKIQRTERGDSAVYLCASSLTRDDTEAFFGQGTRLTVV.

The gene calls are TRBV24-1 and TRBJ2-3; TRBD1 might be the D (7 bases). The CDR3 loop spans 16 amino acids. Trimming left V 4 bases short and J 5 bases short, with 18 bases between. Germline lookup yields CDR1 KGHDR and CDR2 SFDVKD. CDR3 sequence reads: CATSEAGTEALDTQYF. The CDR3 DNA reads TGTGCCACCAGTGAGGCGGGGACAGAAGCTCTAGATACGCAGTATTTT.

The chain links TRBV4-1 to TRBJ2-7; TRBD1 matches 10 bases. Germline CDR1 MGHRA, CDR2 YSYEKL. This CDR3 comprises 19 residues. After removal of 0 bases from V and 2 bases from J, the junction contained 13 bases not matched to a gene. The CDR3 here is CASSQDTLPWTGGPYEQYF. In DNA, the CDR3 is TGCGCCAGCAGCCAAGATACCCTTCCGTGGACAGGGGGTCCCTACGAGCAGTACTTC.

The gene calls are TRBV3-1 (or the pseudogene TRBV3-2) and TRBJ1-1; possible D gene TRBD1, 5 bases. CDR1 is LGHDT, CDR2 YNNKEL, per germline (reference sequence). V was pared by 5 bases and J by 2 bases, with 12 bases between. There are 14 residues in the CDR3. CDR3 in amino acids: CASSKRRDNTEAFF. The CDR3 nucleotides are TGTGCCAGCAGCAAACGCAGGGATAACACTGAAGCTTTCTTT.

The chain links TRBV5-1 to TRBJ1-1; D not resolved. Germline V lookup: CDR1 SGHRS, CDR2 YFSETQ. The CDR3 has 15 amino acids. Trimming shortened V by 1 base and J by 1 base, and 11 bases separated the two germline ends. The chain's CDR3 is CASSLTTPGNTEAFF. CDR3 in DNA: TGCGCCAGCAGCTTGACCACACCTGGGAACACTGAAGCTTTCTTT.